This is a list of T cell receptor beta chains from one sample in a study of Ad26.COV2.S vaccination and SARS-CoV-2 variants. The data were produced by immunoSEQ multiplex PCR, yet TCRdb's version contains in-frame clones alone and is incomplete. This sample has roughly 380,000 clones, with just over 90% found just once. The source was peripheral blood, collected after recovery from COVID-19. Receptor source: a human donor who had recovered from COVID-19. Both conserved end residues are part of each CDR3. Each record gives: V gene, D gene, clone size, J gene, CDR3 protein, CDR3 DNA. D genes are given only for firm matches. Expanded clones get a size class; other rows say once, few or many, or leave the size out.

TRBV27	TRBD1	NA	TRBJ1-4	CASSLSRGTALNEKLFF	TGTGCCAGCAGTTTATCGCGAGGGACAGCTCTAAATGAAAAACTGTTTTTT
TRBV7-2	NA	few	TRBJ2-3	CASSKTSLTDTQYF	TGTGCCAGCAGCAAGACTAGTCTAACAGATACGCAGTATTTT
TRBV4-1	NA	NA	TRBJ1-5	CASSQERRSNQPQHF	TGCGCCAGCAGCCAAGAAAGACGAAGCAATCAGCCCCAGCATTTT
TRBV5-1	TRBD2	once	TRBJ2-6	CASSSLTSVSGGANVLTF	TGCGCCAGCAGCTCTCTGACTAGCGTCTCTGGAGGGGCCAACGTCCTGACTTTC
TRBV19	TRBD1	NA	TRBJ2-5	CASRMTGAEETQYF	TGTGCCAGTAGAATGACAGGGGCCGAAGAGACCCAGTACTTC
TRBV18	NA	NA	TRBJ1-5	CASSYSWPNQPQHF	TGTGCCAGCTCATACAGTTGGCCCAATCAGCCCCAGCATTTT
TRBV12-3/TRBV12-4	NA	NA	TRBJ1-1	CASYTGSEAFF	TGTGCCAGCTATACAGGATCTGAAGCTTTCTTT
TRBV20-1	NA	NA	TRBJ2-3	CSAREDTQYF	TGCAGTGCTAGGGAAGACACGCAGTATTTT
TRBV7-9	NA	once	TRBJ1-5	CASSSGSNSNQPQHF	TGTGCCAGCAGCTCCGGCAGTAATAGCAATCAGCCCCAGCATTTT
TRBV6-5	TRBD1	NA	TRBJ1-1	CASSYRDRNTEAFF	TGTGCCAGCAGTTACCGGGACAGGAACACTGAAGCTTTCTTT
TRBV7-9	NA	NA	TRBJ1-1	CASSLQTVPTGGAFF	TGTGCCAGCAGCTTACAGACCGTCCCGACTGGCGGAGCTTTCTTT
TRBV5-6	NA	NA	TRBJ1-6	CASSFRGTRSSPLHF	TGTGCCAGCAGCTTTCGGGGCACAAGGAGTTCACCCCTCCACTTT
TRBV10-3	TRBD1	NA	TRBJ2-4	CAISEGDRAWAKNIQYF	TGTGCCATCAGTGAGGGCGACAGGGCCTGGGCCAAAAACATTCAGTACTTC